The T cell receptor beta chain described here comes from a study of lymphopenia after photon versus proton radiotherapy. Germline values: CDR1 SGHRS, CDR2 YFSETQ. The CDR3 consists of 15 residues. V was clipped by 4 bases and J by 2 bases, with 16 bases between them. The protocol was immunoSEQ multiplex PCR, while the TCRdb copy is restricted to in-frame clones and leaves out a portion. Among 55,000 to 70,000 clones listed, around 87% were seen once. Study-wide results and limits: A bigger post-nadir fall in TCR diversity correlated inversely with survival time in deceased patients. Under photons, naive T cells and diversity fell while effector/memory populations rose. Authors raise, but do not show, better survival with proton therapy. Post-nadir diversity loss with photons came from oligoclonal expansion, particularly CD8+ Temra cells.

Comments on this clone: Its matching antigen is unknown.

The chain couples TRBV5-1 to TRBJ2-7; D assignment may be TRBD1 or TRBD2 (5 bases each). The specimen comprised peripheral blood, sampled from a patient treated with proton-based radiotherapy. This clonotype originated in an elderly man with esophageal cancer. CDR3 bases: TGCGCCAGCAGCCCGAGGGGACGGGCAGCCTACGAGCAGTACTTC. This encodes CASSPRGRAAYEQYF. The whole variable domain, remainder taken from reference TRBV5-1 and TRBJ2-7, is KAGVTQTPRYLIKTRGQQVTLSCSPISGHRSVSWYQQTPGQGLQFLFEYFSETQRNKGNFPGRFSGRQFSNSRSEMNVSTLELGDSALYLCASSPRGRAAYEQYFGPGTRLTVT.